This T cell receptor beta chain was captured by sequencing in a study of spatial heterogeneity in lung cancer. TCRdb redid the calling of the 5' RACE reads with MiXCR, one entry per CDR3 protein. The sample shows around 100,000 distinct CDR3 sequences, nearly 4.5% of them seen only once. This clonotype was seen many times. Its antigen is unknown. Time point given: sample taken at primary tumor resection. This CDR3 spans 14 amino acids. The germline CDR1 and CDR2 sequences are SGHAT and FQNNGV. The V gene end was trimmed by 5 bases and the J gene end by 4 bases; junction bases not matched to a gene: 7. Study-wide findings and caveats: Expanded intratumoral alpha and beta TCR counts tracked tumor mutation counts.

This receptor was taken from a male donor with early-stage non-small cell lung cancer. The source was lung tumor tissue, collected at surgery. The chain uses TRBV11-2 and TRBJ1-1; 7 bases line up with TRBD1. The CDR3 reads CASSALTGFTEAFF. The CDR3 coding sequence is TGTGCCAGCAGCGCCTTGACAGGGTTCACTGAAGCTTTCTTT.